These 8 T cell receptor beta chains share one sample of origin, sequenced in a study of blood T cell repertoires in COVID-19. The data were produced by immunoSEQ multiplex PCR, yet TCRdb's version contains in-frame clones alone and is incomplete. The sample lists around 47,000 clones; under 85% were seen once. The sample was peripheral blood. All receptors derive from a man in his 70s with active COVID-19.

This clone appeared a single time. The chain employs TRBV10-3 and TRBJ2-1, with TRBD2 identical over 8 bases. CDR1 ENHRY and CDR2 SYGVKD come from the germline V gene. The CDR3 has 16 amino acids. Germline trimming cut 0 bases from V and 4 bases from J; bases unmatched to any gene: 5. The DNA of the CDR3 is TGTGCCATCAGTGAGTCAGGCGGGGGGTCTTACAATGAGCAGTTCTTC. Translation: CAISESGGGSYNEQFF.

This clone was picked up a small number of times. The chain uses TRBV4-1 and TRBJ2-2, with D hard to call. The germline V and J ends were trimmed by 0 bases and 5 bases, with 7 bases remaining between them. The CDR3 runs 14 residues. Per the germline V gene, CDR1 is MGHRA and CDR2 is YSYEKL. CDR3 protein: CASSQDSRTGELFF. In DNA, the CDR3 is TGCGCCAGCAGCCAAGATTCTAGGACCGGGGAGCTGTTTTTT.

The chain employs TRBV10-1 and TRBJ1-1, with TRBD1 matching 7 bases. Looked up from germline, CDR1 is WNHNN and CDR2 is SYGVQD (reference sequence). This CDR3 region has 13 residues. V trimming: 10 bases; J trimming: 3 bases; junction bases outside the gene matches: 8. Here the CDR3 DNA reads TGCGCCACCAGAACAGGGACAGACACTGAAGCTTTCTTT. This gives the protein CATRTGTDTEAFF.

This sequence joins TRBV3-1 (or the pseudogene TRBV3-2) and TRBJ1-1; 10 nucleotides agree with TRBD1. The junction had 2 bases not matched to a gene; V was cut back by 8 bases and J by 2 bases. This CDR3 spans 13 amino acids. From germline, CDR1 is LGHDT and CDR2 YNNKEL (reference sequence). CDR3 in DNA: TGTGCCAGCGGGACAGGGGTAAACACTGAAGCTTTCTTT. Amino acid sequence: CASGTGVNTEAFF.

The chain carries TRBV5-1 and TRBJ2-5, with 9 bases aligning to TRBD1. Trimming at V came to 4 bases and at J to 3 bases, leaving 4 bases not matched to a gene. CDR3 size: 14 residues. Germline-derived CDR1 and CDR2 are SGHRS and YFSETQ. This CDR3 is CASSQGTGKETQYF. CDR3 nucleotide sequence: TGCGCCAGCAGCCAAGGGACAGGGAAAGAGACCCAGTACTTC.

Judged by abundance, this clone is medium-sized (0.01 to 0.1%). The chain is built from TRBV2 and TRBJ1-5; 10 nucleotides line up with TRBD1. Germline loops: CDR1 SNHLY, CDR2 FYNNEI. The CDR3 is 15 residues long. Losses at the gene ends were 5 bases for V and 6 bases for J; bases not matched to a gene: 7. CDR3 nucleotide sequence: TGTGCCAGCAGTAATGACAGGGGGCAGGGTCAGCCCCAGCATTTT. This encodes CASSNDRGQGQPQHF.

The rearrangement links TRBV27 to TRBJ2-1, with D possibly matching TRBD2 (6 bases). V was shortened by 11 bases and J by 4 bases, with 15 bases between the two germline ends. Germline V gene lookup returns CDR1 MNHEY and CDR2 SMNVEV (reference sequence). The CDR3 contains 13 residues. As DNA, the CDR3 is TGTGCCGCCAGTCGGGGGTCTTACAATGAGCAGTTCTTC. It translates to CAASRGSYNEQFF.

The chain carries TRBV28 and TRBJ2-7; TRBD1 matches 8 bases. The germline V gene has CDR1 MDHEN and CDR2 SYDVKM. Trimming cost V 6 bases and J 4 bases; bases outside gene matches: 8. CDR3 size: 14 residues. This CDR3 is CASSATGAGYEQYF. The DNA of the CDR3 is TGTGCCAGCAGCGCGACAGGGGCTGGTTACGAGCAGTACTTC.